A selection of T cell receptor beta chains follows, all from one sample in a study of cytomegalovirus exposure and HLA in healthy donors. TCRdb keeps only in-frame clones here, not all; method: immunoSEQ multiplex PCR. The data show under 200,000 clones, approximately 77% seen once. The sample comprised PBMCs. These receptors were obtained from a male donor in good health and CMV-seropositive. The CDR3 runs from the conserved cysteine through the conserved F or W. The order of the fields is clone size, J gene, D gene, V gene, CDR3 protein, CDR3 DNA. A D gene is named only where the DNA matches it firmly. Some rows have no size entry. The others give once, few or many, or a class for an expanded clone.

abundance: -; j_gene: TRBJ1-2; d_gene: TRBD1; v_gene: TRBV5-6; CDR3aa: CASSPTTGSNYGYTF; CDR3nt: TGTGCCAGCAGCCCGACGACAGGGTCGAACTATGGCTACACCTTC
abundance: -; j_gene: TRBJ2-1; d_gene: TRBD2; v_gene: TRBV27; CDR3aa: CASSPGRGAYNEQFF; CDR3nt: TGTGCCAGCAGTCCCGGCCGGGGGGCCTACAATGAGCAGTTCTTC
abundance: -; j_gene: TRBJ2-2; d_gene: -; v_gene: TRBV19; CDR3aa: CASSIEPRGELFF; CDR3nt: TGTGCCAGTAGTATAGAACCGCGTGGGGAGCTGTTTTTT
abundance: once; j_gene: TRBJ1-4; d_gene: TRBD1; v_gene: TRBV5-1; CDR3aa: CASSLGGQATNEKLFF; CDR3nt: TGCGCCAGCAGCTTGGGTGGACAGGCAACTAATGAAAAACTGTTTTTT
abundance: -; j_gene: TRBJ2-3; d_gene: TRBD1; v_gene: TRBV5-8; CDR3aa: CASSQGQVLTDTQYF; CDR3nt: TGTGCCAGCAGCCAGGGACAGGTCCTCACAGATACGCAGTATTTT
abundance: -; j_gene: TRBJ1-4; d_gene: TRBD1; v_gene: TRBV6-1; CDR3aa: CASSEAQGAGANEKLFF; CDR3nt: TGTGCCAGCAGTGAGGCACAGGGGGCCGGGGCTAATGAAAAACTGTTTTTT
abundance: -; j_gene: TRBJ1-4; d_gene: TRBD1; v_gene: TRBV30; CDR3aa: CAWAGTGLNEKLFF; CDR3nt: TGTGCCTGGGCCGGGACAGGGTTAAATGAAAAACTGTTTTTT
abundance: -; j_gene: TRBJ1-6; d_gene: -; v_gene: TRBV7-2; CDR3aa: CASSLGQRLYRSYNSPLHF; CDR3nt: TGTGCCAGCAGCTTAGGACAACGGCTATACCGCTCCTATAATTCACCCCTCCACTTT
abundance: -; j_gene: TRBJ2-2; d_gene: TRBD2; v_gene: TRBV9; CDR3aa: CASSVGGSGGANTGELFF; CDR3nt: TGTGCCAGCAGCGTAGGAGGTAGCGGGGGGGCCAACACCGGGGAGCTGTTTTTT
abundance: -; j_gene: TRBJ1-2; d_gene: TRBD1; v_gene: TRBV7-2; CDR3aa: CASSPTGSGGYGYTF; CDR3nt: TGTGCCAGCAGCCCGACAGGGTCAGGAGGTTATGGCTACACCTTC
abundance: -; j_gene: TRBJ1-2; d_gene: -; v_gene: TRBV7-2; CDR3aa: CASSLRRSSSYGYTF; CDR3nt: TGTGCCAGCAGCCTCAGGAGGAGCTCGTCGTATGGCTACACCTTC
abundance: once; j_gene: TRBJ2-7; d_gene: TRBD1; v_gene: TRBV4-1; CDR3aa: CASSQMDRFPTYEQYF; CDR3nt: TGCGCCAGCAGCCAAATGGACAGGTTCCCTACCTACGAGCAGTACTTC
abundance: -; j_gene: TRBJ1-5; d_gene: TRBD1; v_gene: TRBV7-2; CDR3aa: CASSSGQGFQPQHF; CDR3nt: TGTGCCAGCAGCTCGGGACAGGGTTTTCAGCCCCAGCATTTT
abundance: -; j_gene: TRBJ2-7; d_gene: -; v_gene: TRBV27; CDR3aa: CASSPSGYEQYF; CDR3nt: TGTGCCAGCAGCCCCTCGGGATACGAGCAGTACTTC
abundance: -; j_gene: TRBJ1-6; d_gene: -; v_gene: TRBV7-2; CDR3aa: CASSLRDFYSPLHF; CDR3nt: TGTGCCAGCAGCCTCCGGGATTTTTATTCACCCCTCCACTTT
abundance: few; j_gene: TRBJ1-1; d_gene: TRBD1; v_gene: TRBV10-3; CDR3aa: CAISESTSTGLAFF; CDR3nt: TGTGCCATCAGTGAGTCAACCTCGACAGGGTTAGCTTTCTTT
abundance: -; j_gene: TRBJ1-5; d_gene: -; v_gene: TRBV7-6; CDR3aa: CASSLVADTDQPQHF; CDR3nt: TGTGCCAGCAGCTTAGTCGCGGACACGGATCAGCCCCAGCATTTT